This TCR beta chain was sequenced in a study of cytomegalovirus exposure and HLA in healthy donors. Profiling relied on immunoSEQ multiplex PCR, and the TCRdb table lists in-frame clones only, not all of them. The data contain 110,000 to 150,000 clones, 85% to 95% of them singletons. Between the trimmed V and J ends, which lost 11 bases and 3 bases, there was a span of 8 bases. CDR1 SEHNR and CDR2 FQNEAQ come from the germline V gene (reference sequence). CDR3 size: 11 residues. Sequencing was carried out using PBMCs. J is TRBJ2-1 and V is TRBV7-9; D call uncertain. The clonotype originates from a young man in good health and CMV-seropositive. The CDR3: CASQDYNEQFF. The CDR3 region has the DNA TGTGCCTCTCAGGACTACAATGAGCAGTTCTTC.